This section outlines one T cell receptor (beta chain) sequence together with its context. This entry comes from a study of T cell repertoires in cytomegalovirus infection. On the study more broadly: Both CMV infection and a matching HLA type were indicated by public TCR beta signatures.

Losses at the gene ends were 4 bases for V and 2 bases for J; bases not matched to a gene: 8. Germline CDR1 reads MGHRA; CDR2 reads YSYEKL. The CDR3 loop spans 17 amino acids. From the reads, TCRdb called clonotypes with MiXCR, one entry per CDR3 protein. The sample lists 100,000 or so distinct CDR3 sequences, 20% to 30% occurring once. The rearrangement links TRBV4-1 to TRBJ1-4; the match to TRBD1 covers 9 bases. What was sequenced was CD8+ T cells from PBMCs. The TCR comes from a human donor in good health (CMV status not recorded). Some clones in this sample may be carry-over from other donors' samples. CDR3 residues: CASSLMGQGWTNEKLFF. The CDR3 DNA reads as TGCGCCAGCAGCCTCATGGGACAGGGATGGACTAATGAAAAACTGTTTTTT.